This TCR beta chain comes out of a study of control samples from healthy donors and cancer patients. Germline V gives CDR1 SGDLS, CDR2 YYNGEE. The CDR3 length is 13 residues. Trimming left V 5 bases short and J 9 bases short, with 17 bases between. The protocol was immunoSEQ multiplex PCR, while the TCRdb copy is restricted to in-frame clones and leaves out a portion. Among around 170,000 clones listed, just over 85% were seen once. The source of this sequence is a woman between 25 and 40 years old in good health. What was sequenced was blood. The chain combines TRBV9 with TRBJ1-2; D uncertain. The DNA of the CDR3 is TGTGCCAGCAGTAATTCCTACCCTCGTAGCTACACCTTC. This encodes CASSNSYPRSYTF.